The source of this T cell receptor (beta chain) is a study of ipilimumab plus nivolumab after autologous stem cell transplantation. Across the study: A median of about eight nivolumab and 5 ipilimumab doses were given. Both relapsed and primary refractory DLBCL were included.

Starting 14 to 28 days after autologous transplant, ipilimumab 1 mg/kg was given. The table came from immunoSEQ multiplex PCR; TCRdb's copy has only in-frame clones and leaves some out. The sample includes about 20,000 clones, 77% of them seen just once. The sequenced sample was PBMCs, obtained in a trial of ipilimumab plus nivolumab as post-transplant consolidation. The TCR sequence derives from a male donor with diffuse large B-cell lymphoma.

CDR3 loop: CASSSRGMDSPLHF. The CDR3 DNA sequence: TGTGCCAGCAGTTCCAGGGGTATGGATTCACCCCTCCACTTT. The V gene is TRBV5-4, the J gene TRBJ1-6; D may be TRBD1 (6 bases). The CDR3 totals 14 residues. Per the germline V gene, CDR1 is SGHNT and CDR2 is YYREEE (reference sequence). Trimming stripped 5 bases from V and 8 bases from J, with 14 bases between. Filled out from reference TRBV5-4 and TRBJ1-6, the complete variable domain reads ETGVTQSPTHLIKTRGQQVTLRCSSQSGHNTVSWYQQALGQGPQFIFQYYREEENGRGNFPPRFSGLQFPNYSSELNVNALELDDSALYLCASSSRGMDSPLHFGNGTRLTVT.